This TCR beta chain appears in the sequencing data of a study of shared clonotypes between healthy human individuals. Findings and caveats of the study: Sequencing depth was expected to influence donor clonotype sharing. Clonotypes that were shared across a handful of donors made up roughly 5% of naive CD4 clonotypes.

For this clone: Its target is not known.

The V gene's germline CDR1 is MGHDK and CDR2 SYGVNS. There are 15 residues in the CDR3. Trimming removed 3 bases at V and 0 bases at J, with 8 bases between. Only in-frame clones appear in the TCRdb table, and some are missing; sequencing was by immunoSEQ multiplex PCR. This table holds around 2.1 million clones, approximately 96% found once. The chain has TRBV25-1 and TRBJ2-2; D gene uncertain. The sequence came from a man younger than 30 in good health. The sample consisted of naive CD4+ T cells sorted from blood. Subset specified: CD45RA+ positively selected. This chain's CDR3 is CASSDVRSNTGELFF. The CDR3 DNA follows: TGTGCCAGCAGTGACGTACGGTCGAACACCGGGGAGCTGTTTTTT. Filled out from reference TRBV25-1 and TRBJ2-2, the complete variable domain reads EADIYQTPRYLVIGTGKKITLECSQTMGHDKMYWYQQDPGMELHLIHYSYGVNSTEKGDLSSESTVSRIRTEHFPLTLESARPSHTSQYLCASSDVRSNTGELFFGEGSRLTVL.